The entry below describes one TCR beta chain. Germline V lookup: CDR1 LGHDT, CDR2 YNNKEL (reference sequence). V lost 1 base and J lost 0; bases outside the gene matches: 8. The CDR3 loop spans 17 amino acids. This entry belongs to a study of blood T cell repertoires in COVID-19. Using immunoSEQ multiplex PCR, the repertoire was profiled, and TCRdb retains in-frame clones only, with some absent. Of tens of thousands of clones in the sample, about 93% were seen once. The clonotype originates from a woman of 80 years or more with acute or convalescent COVID-19. The sequencing input was peripheral blood. The chain joins TRBV3-1 (or the pseudogene TRBV3-2) to TRBJ1-2; TRBD1 agrees at 7 bases. The CDR3: CASSQVLGGASNYGYTF. The DNA of the CDR3 is TGTGCCAGCAGCCAAGTATTAGGGGGCGCTTCTAACTATGGCTACACCTTC.